This TCR beta chain came from a study of OX40 agonist ivuxolimab in advanced cancers. The assay was immunoSEQ multiplex PCR, and TCRdb's table has in-frame clones only and misses some. The sample includes roughly 67,000 clones, around nine tenths of them seen just once. Germline lookup yields CDR1 SGHDN and CDR2 FVKESK. Trimming at V came to 4 bases and at J to 3 bases, leaving 3 bases not matched to a gene. The CDR3 contains 14 residues. This clonotype was obtained from an adult with an advanced solid tumor such as melanoma, head and neck, liver or kidney cancer. Specimen: CD4+ or CD8+ T cells sorted from blood, collected in a trial of the OX40 agonist ivuxolimab. The chain is built from TRBV14 and TRBJ2-7, with 10 bases lining up with TRBD1. This chain's CDR3 is CASSPRTGGYEQYF. CDR3 DNA sequence: TGTGCCAGCAGCCCGCGGACAGGGGGCTACGAGCAGTACTTC.